The 6 T cell receptor beta chains given below trace back to one sample, sequenced in a study of Graves' ophthalmopathy and Graves' hyperthyroidism. Researchers took RNA transcripts and amplified TCR beta CDR3 regions from them. The library came from an HTBI-primed first-round RT-PCR and a second-round multiplex PCR. TCRdb reprocessed the multiplex PCR reads via MiXCR and lists one record per CDR3 protein. The profile shows hundreds of thousands of distinct CDR3 sequences, about 20% of them singletons. Specimen: peripheral blood. These receptors were collected from a woman aged 18-29 years with stable Graves' hyperthyroidism. Some clones in this sample may be carry-over from other donors' samples.

This clonotype was detected many times. The chain links TRBV19 to TRBJ2-7, with D possibly TRBD1 on 5 matching bases. CDR3 size: 14 residues. Trimming cost V 3 bases and J 0 bases, with 9 bases left between them. The germline V gene has CDR1 LNHDA and CDR2 SQIVND (reference sequence). As DNA, the CDR3 is TGTGCCAGTAGTATCCAGACAGACTCCTACGAGCAGTACTTC. Its translation: CASSIQTDSYEQYF.

This clonotype came up many times. This chain joins TRBV20-1 and TRBJ1-1; D unresolved. Germline-derived CDR1 and CDR2 are DFQATT and SNEGSKA (reference sequence). This CDR3 has 12 amino acids. V dropped 6 bases and J dropped 5 bases, with 13 bases sitting between them. The CDR3 nucleotides read TGCAGTGCCGGGGTTCGGGATACTGAAGCTTTCTTT. This translates into CSAGVRDTEAFF.

This clonotype was detected many times. The chain combines TRBV12-3 or TRBV12-4 with TRBJ1-1; TRBD1 might be the D (5 bases). Trimming left V 5 bases short and J 1 base short, with 8 bases between. The CDR3 spans 13 residues. CDR3 nucleotide sequence: TGTGCCAGCAGTATCACAGGGAACACTGAAGCTTTCTTT. Translating gives CASSITGNTEAFF.

This clonotype was seen many times. J is TRBJ2-7 and V is TRBV12-3 or TRBV12-4; tentatively, D is TRBD2 (5 bases). This CDR3 spans 13 amino acids. V gave up 5 bases and J gave up 5 bases, with 13 bases separating them. The CDR3 region has the DNA TGTGCCAGCAGTACCAGGAGGCCGAACGAGCAGTACTTC. This gives the protein CASSTRRPNEQYF.

This clonotype was detected ten times or more. The chain uses TRBV18 and TRBJ1-6, with D possibly being TRBD1 (6 bases). This CDR3 is 14 amino acids long. In germline, CDR1 is KGHSH, CDR2 LQKENI. V dropped 6 bases and J dropped 8 bases, with 14 bases sitting between them. For the CDR3, the DNA is TGTGCCAGCTCGCCCGGGACAACTCATTCACCCCTCCACTTT. Translation gives CASSPGTTHSPLHF.

This clonotype was counted many times. J is TRBJ2-3 and V is TRBV24-1, with TRBD2 matching over 9 bases. Germline V gene data show CDR1 as KGHDR and CDR2 as SFDVKD. V trimming: 4 bases; J trimming: 4 bases; junction bases outside the gene matches: 2. The CDR3 contains 14 residues. The DNA for the CDR3 is TGTGCCACCAGTGAAGCGGGAGGACCAGATACGCAGTATTTT. It specifies CATSEAGGPDTQYF.